This T cell receptor beta chain is drawn from a study of blood T cell repertoires in COVID-19. On the study more broadly: Sample material is recorded as cDNA or gDNA derived from T cells, B-cell-depleted T cells, or PBMCs.

The CDR3 extends over 15 amino acids. Germline loops: CDR1 SGHAT, CDR2 FQNNGV. V shed 3 bases and J shed 0 bases, with 10 bases lying between them. Clones were read by immunoSEQ multiplex PCR, and TCRdb kept only the in-frame ones, dropping some. Of about 210,000 clones in the sample, roughly 82% are singletons; the top ten hold approximately 12%. The clonotype was recovered from a woman in her forties with acute or convalescent COVID-19. The material sequenced was peripheral blood. The rearrangement joins TRBV11-2 to TRBJ2-3, with D unresolved. CDR3: CASSLEKPSTDTQYF. As DNA, the CDR3 is TGTGCCAGCAGCTTGGAGAAGCCTAGCACAGATACGCAGTATTTT.